The clone carrying this T cell receptor beta chain was picked up one time. These data are taken from a study of blood T cell repertoires in COVID-19. Across the study: Specimens from acute and convalescent COVID-19 originated in the United States, Italy and Spain.

The germline CDR1 and CDR2 sequences are SNHLY and FYNNEI. After removal of 1 base from V and 2 bases from J, the junction contained 4 bases not matched to a gene. This CDR3 contains 16 residues. In the authors' methods: The authors estimated nucleated cell counts from reference gene primer amplification. Here immunoSEQ multiplex PCR was the method, and the copy in TCRdb shows in-frame clones only, minus some. V and J calls and clone size are those listed in that table; D and trimming were worked out from the DNA. The data hold around 120,000 clones, with 85% observed a single time. Sequencing was carried out using peripheral blood. This receptor was obtained from a man aged 80 or over with acute or convalescent COVID-19. This chain uses TRBV2 with TRBJ1-5; 8 nucleotides line up with TRBD1. CDR3 bases: TGTGCCAGCAGTGAAGTCACACAGGGGGGCAATCAGCCCCAGCATTTT. Translation gives CASSEVTQGGNQPQHF.